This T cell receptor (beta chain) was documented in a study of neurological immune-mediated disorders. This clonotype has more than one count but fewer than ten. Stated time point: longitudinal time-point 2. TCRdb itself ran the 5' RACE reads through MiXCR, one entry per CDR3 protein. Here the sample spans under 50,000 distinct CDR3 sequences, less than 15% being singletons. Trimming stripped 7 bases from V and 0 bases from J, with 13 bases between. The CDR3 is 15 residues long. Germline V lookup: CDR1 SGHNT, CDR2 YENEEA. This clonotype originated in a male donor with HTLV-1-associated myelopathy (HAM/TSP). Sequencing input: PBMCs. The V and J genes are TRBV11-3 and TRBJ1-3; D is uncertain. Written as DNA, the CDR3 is TGTGCCAGCACCGACCAGCTCTTCTCTGGAAACACCATATATTTT. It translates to CASTDQLFSGNTIYF.